The source of this T cell receptor (beta chain) is a study of blood T cell repertoires in COVID-19. Background on the study: Spain, Italy and the United States supplied samples that represented acute and convalescent COVID-19. Nucleic acid was either cDNA or gDNA, and it came from T cells, B-cell-depleted T cells, or PBMCs.

This table comes from immunoSEQ multiplex PCR, and its TCRdb copy is limited to in-frame clones, with some not included. The table lists 99,000 or so clones, around four fifths of them singletons, with 19% in the top ten. This CDR3 is built from 12 residues. The V and J ends lost 3 bases and 5 bases respectively, with 10 bases between them. Germline V CDR1 and CDR2: SQVTM, ANQGSEA. Sequences were obtained from peripheral blood. The chain recombines TRBV29-1 with TRBJ1-2; weak D call: TRBD1 (5 bases). The TCR comes from a woman in her 70s with acute or convalescent COVID-19. This chain's CDR3 is CSVDRTRYGYTF. In DNA, the CDR3 is TGCAGCGTTGACCGGACAAGATATGGCTACACCTTC.